Listed below are T cell receptor beta chains from one sample, sequenced in a study of CD8+ T cells in alopecia areata. Sequencing used immunoSEQ multiplex PCR; TCRdb keeps in-frame clones, though not all of them. Of some 150,000 clones in the sample, 86% were seen once. The material was CD8+ T cells sorted from blood, obtained at week 4, from a patient treated with tofacitinib. The receptors stem from a human donor with alopecia areata. CDR3s leave out the opening cysteine and the closing phenylalanine or tryptophan.

v_gene: TRBV11-2
j_gene: TRBJ2-3
CDR3aa: ASSLEDTDTQY

v_gene: TRBV23-1
j_gene: TRBJ1-2
CDR3aa: ASSQSAVYGYT

v_gene: TRBV5-1
j_gene: TRBJ2-1
CDR3aa: ASSLEGLEYNEQF

v_gene: TRBV27
j_gene: TRBJ1-1
CDR3aa: ASGDRFFTEAF

v_gene: TRBV5-1
j_gene: TRBJ2-1
CDR3aa: ASSTTSGPPSSYNEQF

v_gene: TRBV27
j_gene: TRBJ1-2
CDR3aa: ASSFRGGQGGKYGYT

v_gene: TRBV7-9
j_gene: TRBJ2-1
CDR3aa: ASSPPDREHNEQF

v_gene: TRBV4-1
j_gene: TRBJ2-7
CDR3aa: ASSHRGTEYSSYEQY

v_gene: TRBV5-6
j_gene: TRBJ2-4
CDR3aa: ASSLEASSGIQY

v_gene: TRBV7-8
j_gene: TRBJ2-7
CDR3aa: ASSHLGGGYEQY

v_gene: TRBV29-1
j_gene: TRBJ2-3
CDR3aa: SAEGDSTDTQY

v_gene: TRBV10-2
j_gene: TRBJ2-1
CDR3aa: ASGDVAGTYNEQF

v_gene: TRBV13
j_gene: TRBJ2-5
CDR3aa: ASSPTRTGAPETQY

v_gene: TRBV4-1
j_gene: TRBJ2-1
CDR3aa: ASSPGTGVNNEQF

v_gene: TRBV27
j_gene: TRBJ2-1
CDR3aa: ASSAGALYNEQF

v_gene: TRBV9
j_gene: TRBJ2-3
CDR3aa: ASSVSGSTDTQY

v_gene: TRBV29-1
j_gene: TRBJ2-3
CDR3aa: SVDEGVENTDTQY